The T cell receptor beta chain under discussion was sequenced for a study of beta chain features in type 1 diabetes. Study-level points and caveats: All four CD4+ subsets of Type 1 diabetes patients contained TCRB CDR3s that were moderately but significantly shorter.

Investigators reverse transcribed all isolated RNA, so they sequenced expressed TCRB transcripts. Roughly 3.6 million reads on average were seen across naive, central memory and regulatory T cell samples. Measured with immunoSEQ multiplex PCR; TCRdb has only the in-frame clones, and not every one. In the table there are 810,000 or so clones, roughly 16% of which are singletons. A word on this clone: Its specificity is not known.

The CDR3 is 15 amino acids. The V gene lost 5 bases and the J gene lost 0 bases, with 11 bases spanning the gap. Germline CDR1 SNHLY, CDR2 FYNNEI. Sequencing used naive CD4+ T cells from blood. The origin of this receptor is a woman aged 18 to 35 in good health. The chain has TRBV2 and TRBJ2-1, with D possibly matching TRBD2 (6 bases). CDR3 residues: CASSRTINSYNEQFF. CDR3 coding DNA: TGTGCCAGCAGTCGGACTATCAACTCCTACAATGAGCAGTTCTTC.